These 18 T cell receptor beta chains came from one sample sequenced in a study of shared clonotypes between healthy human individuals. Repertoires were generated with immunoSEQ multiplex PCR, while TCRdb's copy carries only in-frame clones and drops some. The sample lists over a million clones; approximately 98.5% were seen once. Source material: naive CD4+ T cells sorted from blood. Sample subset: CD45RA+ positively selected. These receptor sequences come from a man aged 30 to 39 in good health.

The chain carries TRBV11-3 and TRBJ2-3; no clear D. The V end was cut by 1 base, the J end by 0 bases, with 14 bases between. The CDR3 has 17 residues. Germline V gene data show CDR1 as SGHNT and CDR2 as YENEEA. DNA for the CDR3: TGTGCCAGCAGCTTAGGGGCGAGGATCTCTAGCACAGATACGCAGTATTTT. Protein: CASSLGARISSTDTQYF.

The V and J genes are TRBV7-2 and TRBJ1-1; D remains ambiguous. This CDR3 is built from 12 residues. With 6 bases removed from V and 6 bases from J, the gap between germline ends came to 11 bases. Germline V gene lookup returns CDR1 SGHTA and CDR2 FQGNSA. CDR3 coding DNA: TGTGCCAGCAGGAGGGCCGGCCCTGAAGCTTTCTTT. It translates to CASRRAGPEAFF.

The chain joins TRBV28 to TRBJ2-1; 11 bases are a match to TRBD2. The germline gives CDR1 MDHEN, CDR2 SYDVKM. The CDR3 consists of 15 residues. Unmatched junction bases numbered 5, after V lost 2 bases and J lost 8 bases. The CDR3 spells CASSLISGRAYEQFF. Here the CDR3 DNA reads TGTGCCAGCAGTTTAATTAGCGGGAGGGCCTATGAGCAGTTCTTC.

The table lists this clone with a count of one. CDR3 protein: CASSLGLPSSYEQYF. The DNA of the CDR3 is TGCGCCAGCAGCTTGGGGCTACCTAGCTCCTACGAGCAGTACTTC. The V gene is TRBV5-1, the J gene TRBJ2-7; D is unresolved. Per the germline V gene, CDR1 is SGHRS and CDR2 is YFSETQ. The V and J ends lost 0 bases and 0 bases respectively, with 10 bases between them. This CDR3 has 15 amino acids.

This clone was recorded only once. CDR3 sequence: CASSTTGWNYGYTF. CDR3 sequence (DNA): TGTGCCAGCAGCACCACAGGCTGGAACTATGGCTACACCTTC. The rearrangement links TRBV28 to TRBJ1-2; a weak D match, TRBD1 (5 bases). Trimming cost V 6 bases and J 2 bases, with 13 bases left between them. The CDR3 length is 14 residues. Germline values: CDR1 MDHEN, CDR2 SYDVKM.

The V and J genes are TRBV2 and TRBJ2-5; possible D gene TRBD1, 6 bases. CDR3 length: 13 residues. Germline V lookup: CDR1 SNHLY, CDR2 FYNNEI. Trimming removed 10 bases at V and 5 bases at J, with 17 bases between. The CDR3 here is CATNRENVETQYF. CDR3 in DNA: TGTGCCACCAACAGGGAAAACGTGGAGACCCAGTACTTC.

CDR3 amino acids: CSVAHGDSGANVLTF. The CDR3 coding sequence is TGCAGCGTTGCGCACGGGGATTCTGGGGCCAACGTCCTGACTTTC. The chain couples TRBV29-1 to TRBJ2-6, with D perhaps TRBD2 (5 bases). Looked up from germline, CDR1 is SQVTM and CDR2 is ANQGSEA. Trimming left V 4 bases short and J 1 base short, with 11 bases between. The CDR3 length is 15 residues.

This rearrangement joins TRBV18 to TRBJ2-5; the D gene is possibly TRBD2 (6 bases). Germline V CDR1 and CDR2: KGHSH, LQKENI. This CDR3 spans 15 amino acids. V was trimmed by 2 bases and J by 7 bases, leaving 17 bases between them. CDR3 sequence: CASSPRSAGMGTQYF. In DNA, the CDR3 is TGTGCCAGCTCACCAAGGTCGGCGGGGATGGGGACCCAGTACTTC.

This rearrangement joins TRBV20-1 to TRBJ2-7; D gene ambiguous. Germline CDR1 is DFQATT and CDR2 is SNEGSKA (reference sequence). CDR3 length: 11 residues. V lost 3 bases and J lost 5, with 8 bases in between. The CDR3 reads CSASNINEQYF. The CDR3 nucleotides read TGCAGTGCTAGTAACATAAACGAGCAGTACTTC.

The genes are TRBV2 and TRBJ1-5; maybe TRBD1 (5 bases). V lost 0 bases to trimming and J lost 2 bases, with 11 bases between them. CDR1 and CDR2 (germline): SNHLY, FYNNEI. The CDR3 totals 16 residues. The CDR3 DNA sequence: TGTGCCAGCAGTGAAGCTGGGGGTATGGGCAATCAGCCCCAGCATTTT. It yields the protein CASSEAGGMGNQPQHF.

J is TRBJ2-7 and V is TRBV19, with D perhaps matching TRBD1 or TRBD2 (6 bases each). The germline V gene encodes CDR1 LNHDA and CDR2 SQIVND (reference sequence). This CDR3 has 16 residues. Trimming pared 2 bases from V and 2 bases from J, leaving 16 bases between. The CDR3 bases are TGTGCCAGTAGTATACGGTCTTGGGGGGCCCCCTACGAGCAGTACTTC. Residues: CASSIRSWGAPYEQYF. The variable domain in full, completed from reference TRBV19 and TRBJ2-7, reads DGGITQSPKYLFRKEGQNVTLSCEQNLNHDAMYWYRQDPGQGLRLIYYSQIVNDFQKGDIAEGYSVSREKKESFPLTVTSAQKNPTAFYLCASSIRSWGAPYEQYFGPGTRLTVT.

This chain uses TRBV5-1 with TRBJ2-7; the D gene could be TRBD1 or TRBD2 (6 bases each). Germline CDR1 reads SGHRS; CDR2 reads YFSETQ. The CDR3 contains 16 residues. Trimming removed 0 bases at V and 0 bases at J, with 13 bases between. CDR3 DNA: TGCGCCAGCAGCTTGGGGTCGGGGGCGGACTCCTACGAGCAGTACTTC. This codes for CASSLGSGADSYEQYF.

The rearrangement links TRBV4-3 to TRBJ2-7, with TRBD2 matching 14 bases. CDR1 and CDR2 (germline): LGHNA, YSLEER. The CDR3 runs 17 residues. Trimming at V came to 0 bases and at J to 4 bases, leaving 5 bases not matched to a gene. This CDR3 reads CASSQEYGTSGGYEQYF. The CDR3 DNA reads TGCGCCAGCAGCCAAGAGTACGGGACTAGCGGGGGTTACGAGCAGTACTTC.

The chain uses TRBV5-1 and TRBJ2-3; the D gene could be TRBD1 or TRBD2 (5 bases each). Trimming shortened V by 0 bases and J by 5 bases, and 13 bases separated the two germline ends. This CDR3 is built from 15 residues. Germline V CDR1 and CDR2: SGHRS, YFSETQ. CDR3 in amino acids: CASSLAPGLEDTQYF. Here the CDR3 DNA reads TGCGCCAGCAGCTTGGCTCCGGGGCTTGAAGATACGCAGTATTTT.

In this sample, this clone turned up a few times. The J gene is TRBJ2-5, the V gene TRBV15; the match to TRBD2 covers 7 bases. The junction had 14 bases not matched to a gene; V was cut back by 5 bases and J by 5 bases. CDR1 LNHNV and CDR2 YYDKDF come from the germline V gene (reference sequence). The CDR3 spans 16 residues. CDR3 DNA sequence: TGTGCCACCAGCCCGGGAGGATTTCAAGGTGGGGAGACCCAGTACTTC. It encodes CATSPGGFQGGETQYF.

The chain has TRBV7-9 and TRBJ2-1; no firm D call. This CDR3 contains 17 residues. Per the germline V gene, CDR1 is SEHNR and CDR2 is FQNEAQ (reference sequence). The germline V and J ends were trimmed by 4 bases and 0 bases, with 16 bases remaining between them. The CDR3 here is CASSSPRETSSYNEQFF. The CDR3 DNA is TGTGCCAGCAGCTCCCCTCGTGAGACGAGCTCCTACAATGAGCAGTTCTTC.

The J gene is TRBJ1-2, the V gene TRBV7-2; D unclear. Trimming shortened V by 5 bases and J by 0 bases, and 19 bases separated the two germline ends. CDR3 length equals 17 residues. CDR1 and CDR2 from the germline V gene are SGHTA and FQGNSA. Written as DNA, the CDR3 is TGTGCCAGCAGCCCCATGGGATCTGCCTCAGCTAACTATGGCTACACCTTC. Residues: CASSPMGSASANYGYTF. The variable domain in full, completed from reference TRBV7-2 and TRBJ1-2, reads GAGVSQSPSNKVTEKGKDVELRCDPISGHTALYWYRQSLGQGLEFLIYFQGNSAPDKSGLPSDRFSAERTGGSVSTLTIQRTQQEDSAVYLCASSPMGSASANYGYTFGSGTRLTVV.

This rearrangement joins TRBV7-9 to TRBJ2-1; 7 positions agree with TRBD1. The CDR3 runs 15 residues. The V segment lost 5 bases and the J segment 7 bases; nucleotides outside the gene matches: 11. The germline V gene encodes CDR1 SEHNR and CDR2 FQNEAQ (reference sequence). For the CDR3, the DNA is TGTGCCAGCAGCCCGGCCGGGACAGTTATGAATGAGCAGTTCTTC. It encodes CASSPAGTVMNEQFF.